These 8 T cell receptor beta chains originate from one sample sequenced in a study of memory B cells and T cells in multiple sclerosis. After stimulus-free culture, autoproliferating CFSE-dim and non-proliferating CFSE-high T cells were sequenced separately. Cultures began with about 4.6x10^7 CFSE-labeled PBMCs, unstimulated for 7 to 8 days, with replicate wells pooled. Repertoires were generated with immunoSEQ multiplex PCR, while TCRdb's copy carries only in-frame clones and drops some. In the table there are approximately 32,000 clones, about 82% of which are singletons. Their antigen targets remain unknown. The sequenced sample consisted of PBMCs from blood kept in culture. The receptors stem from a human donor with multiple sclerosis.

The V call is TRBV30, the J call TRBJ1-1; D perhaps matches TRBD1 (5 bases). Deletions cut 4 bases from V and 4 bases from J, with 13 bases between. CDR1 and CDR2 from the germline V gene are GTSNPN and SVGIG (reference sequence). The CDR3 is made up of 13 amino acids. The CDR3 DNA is TGTGCCTGGACCCATGGGGGTGCCACTGAAGCTTTCTTT. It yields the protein CAWTHGGATEAFF.

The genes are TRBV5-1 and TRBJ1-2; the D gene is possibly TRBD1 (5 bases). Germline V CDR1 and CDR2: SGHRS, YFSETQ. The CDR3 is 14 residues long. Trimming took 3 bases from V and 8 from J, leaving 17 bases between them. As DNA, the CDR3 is TGCGCCAGCAGCTCCGCTGACAGCTTAAGGGGCTACACCTTC. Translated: CASSSADSLRGYTF.

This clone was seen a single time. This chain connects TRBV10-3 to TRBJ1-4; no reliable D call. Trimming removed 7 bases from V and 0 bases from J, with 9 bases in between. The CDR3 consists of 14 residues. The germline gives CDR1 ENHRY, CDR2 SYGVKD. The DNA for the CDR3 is TGTGCCATCAAGGACGGTGCAACTAATGAAAAACTGTTTTTT. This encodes CAIKDGATNEKLFF.

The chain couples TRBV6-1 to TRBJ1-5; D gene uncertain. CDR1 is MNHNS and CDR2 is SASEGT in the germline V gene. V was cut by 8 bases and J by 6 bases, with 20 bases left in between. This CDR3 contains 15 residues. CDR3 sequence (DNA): TGTGCCAGCGCATCACAAGGGCAGACGGGTCAGCCCCAGCATTTT. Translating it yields CASASQGQTGQPQHF.

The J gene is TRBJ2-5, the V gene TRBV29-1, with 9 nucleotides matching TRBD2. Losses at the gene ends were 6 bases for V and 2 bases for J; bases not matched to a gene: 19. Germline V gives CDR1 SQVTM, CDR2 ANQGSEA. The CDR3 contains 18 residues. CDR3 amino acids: CSVAGGRGAGGRQETQYF. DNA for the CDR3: TGCAGCGTAGCGGGGGGCAGGGGTGCGGGAGGAAGGCAAGAGACCCAGTACTTC.

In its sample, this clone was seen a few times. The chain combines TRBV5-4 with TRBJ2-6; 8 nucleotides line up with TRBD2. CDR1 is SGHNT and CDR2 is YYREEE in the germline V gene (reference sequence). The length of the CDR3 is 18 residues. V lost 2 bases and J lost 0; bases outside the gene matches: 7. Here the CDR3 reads CASSLYSGGISGANVLTF. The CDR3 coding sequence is TGTGCCAGCAGCTTATATTCGGGGGGGATCTCTGGGGCCAACGTCCTGACTTTC.

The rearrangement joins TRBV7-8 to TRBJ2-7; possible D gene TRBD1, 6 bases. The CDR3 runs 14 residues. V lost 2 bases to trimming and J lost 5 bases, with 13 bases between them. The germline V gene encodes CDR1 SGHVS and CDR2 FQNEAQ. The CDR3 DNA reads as TGTGCCAGCAGCTTATACGTCAGGGGAGACGAGCAGTACTTC. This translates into CASSLYVRGDEQYF.

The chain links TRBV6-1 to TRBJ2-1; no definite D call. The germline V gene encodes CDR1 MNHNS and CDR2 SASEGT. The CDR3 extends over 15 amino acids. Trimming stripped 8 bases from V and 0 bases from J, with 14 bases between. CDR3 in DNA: TGTGCCAGCCAGAAATACCCAGGCTCCTACAATGAGCAGTTCTTC. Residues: CASQKYPGSYNEQFF.